The clone carrying this TCR beta chain was seen ten or more times. Investigators excluded patients with uncontrolled infection, other autoimmune disease, pregnancy or lactation. Diagnostic decisions used clinical symptoms, serum thyroxine and TRAb, thyroid ultrasound and orbital computed tomography. From approximately 9.5 ml of fresh peripheral blood, PBMCs were isolated. The sample belongs to a study of T cells in Graves' hyperthyroidism and ophthalmopathy. Study-level information: Peripheral blood collection took place at initial diagnosis, before any treatment.

Amplification of TCR beta CDR3 regions was performed using RNA transcripts as template. The primer set for the first-round RT-PCR of the TCR CDR3 was HTBI. TCRdb processed the multiplex PCR reads anew with MiXCR; each CDR3 protein has one entry. This sample carries about 200,000 distinct CDR3 sequences, approximately 16% of them seen once, and the ten largest clones take roughly 55%. The CDR3 is 17 residues long. V was clipped by 6 bases and J by 2 bases, with 22 bases between them. Germline V gene sequence: CDR1 MNHNS, CDR2 SASEGT. The chain links TRBV6-1 to TRBJ2-5; possible D gene TRBD1, 6 bases. The clonotype was recovered from a woman aged 45 to 65 with Graves' hyperthyroidism. Sequenced input: blood. The CDR3 is CASSVKRGQKPQETQYF. The CDR3 nucleotides are TGTGCCAGCAGCGTGAAGCGAGGACAGAAACCTCAAGAGACCCAGTACTTC.